The 16 T cell receptor beta chains given below trace back to one sample, sequenced in a study of response to subunit inactivated influenza vaccine. Using its own MiXCR run on the RT-PCR reads, TCRdb lists one record per CDR3 protein. The profile covers roughly 760,000 distinct CDR3 sequences, with around 21% appearing a single time and about 9.4% taken by the ten largest. The sequenced sample was PBMCs from blood, obtained 4 to 6 days after vaccination. The source of these receptors is a man between 45 and 60 years old who received an inactivated influenza vaccine.

This clonotype was recorded many times. This chain links TRBV5-1 with TRBJ2-1; D gene unclear. This CDR3 comprises 13 residues. Germline V CDR1 and CDR2: SGHRS, YFSETQ. V was shortened by 4 bases and J by 5 bases, with 10 bases between the two germline ends. In DNA, the CDR3 is TGCGCCAGCAGCATTGGCTGGCACAATGAGCAGTTCTTC. It specifies CASSIGWHNEQFF.

This clonotype was detected a few times. This sequence joins TRBV4-3 and TRBJ2-1, with 9 bases lining up with TRBD1. Looked up from germline, CDR1 is LGHNA and CDR2 is YSLEER. J gave up 9 bases and V 3 bases, and 9 bases lay outside the gene matches. This CDR3 is built from 15 residues. CDR3 sequence reads: CASSHTGTGYGEQFF. The CDR3 nucleotides read TGCGCCAGCAGCCACACCGGGACAGGGTACGGTGAGCAGTTCTTC.

The chain employs TRBV2 and TRBJ2-3; 10 nucleotides agree with TRBD2. The germline V gene encodes CDR1 SNHLY and CDR2 FYNNEI. V lost 7 bases, J lost 6 bases, and 7 bases stayed unmatched. CDR3 length: 14 residues. The CDR3 DNA reads TGTGCCAGCATATTTAGCGGGGGGATGGATACGCAGTATTTT. Translated: CASIFSGGMDTQYF.

The chain joins TRBV4-1 to TRBJ2-3; 12 positions agree with TRBD2. Germline loops: CDR1 MGHRA, CDR2 YSYEKL. The ends lost 4 bases at V and 6 bases at J; junction bases unmatched: 8. The CDR3 length is 16 residues. CDR3 amino acids: CASSLTSGGWPDTQYF. Written as DNA, the CDR3 is TGCGCCAGCAGCCTGACTAGCGGGGGATGGCCGGATACGCAGTATTTT.

This clonotype has ten or more counts. The chain is built from TRBV29-1 and TRBJ2-7, with D maybe TRBD1 (5 bases). Germline assignment: CDR1 SQVTM and CDR2 ANQGSEA. The length of the CDR3 is 13 residues. Trimming took off 4 bases at V and 2 bases at J, with 12 bases between the two ends. CDR3 in DNA: TGCAGCGTTGGGCTGGACAAAACCTACGAGCAGTACTTC. Protein product: CSVGLDKTYEQYF.

The chain uses TRBV29-1 and TRBJ2-7; 7 nucleotides line up with TRBD1. The CDR3 covers 11 residues. Looked up from germline, CDR1 is SQVTM and CDR2 is ANQGSEA. Losses at the gene ends were 4 bases for V and 6 bases for J; bases not matched to a gene: 3. The CDR3 loop is CSVGQGSEQYF. The CDR3 DNA sequence: TGCAGCGTTGGACAGGGAAGCGAGCAGTACTTC.

The V call is TRBV20-1, the J call TRBJ2-7; either TRBD1 or TRBD2 may supply D (6 bases each). The CDR3 is 17 amino acids. V was cut by 5 bases and J by 6 bases, with 29 bases left in between. Germline lookup yields CDR1 DFQATT and CDR2 SNEGSKA (reference sequence). This CDR3 reads CSASGTAPKGGLREQYF. CDR3 DNA: TGCAGTGCTTCCGGAACCGCCCCCAAGGGGGGCCTACGCGAGCAGTACTTC.

The rearrangement links TRBV24-1 to TRBJ2-7; D not resolved. V was trimmed by 5 bases and J by 6 bases, leaving 10 bases between them. Germline loops: CDR1 KGHDR, CDR2 SFDVKD. The CDR3 consists of 12 residues. The CDR3 protein is CATSGSTVEQYF. In nucleotides, the CDR3 is TGTGCCACCAGTGGTTCGACTGTCGAGCAGTACTTC.

This clonotype was seen repeatedly, ten times or more. The genes are TRBV6-1 and TRBJ1-1, with a tentative D call TRBD1 (6 bases). V was shortened by 6 bases and J by 1 base, with 9 bases between the two germline ends. The germline CDR1 and CDR2 sequences are MNHNS and SASEGT. The CDR3 length is 13 residues. CDR3 in DNA: TGTGCCAGCAGCCGGACAGAGAACACTGAAGCTTTCTTT. This sequence encodes CASSRTENTEAFF.

CDR3 DNA sequence: TGCAGTGCTATAGTTACTGGACAGGGCGAGCAGTACTTC. Its protein is CSAIVTGQGEQYF. V and J are TRBV20-1 and TRBJ2-7; 8 nucleotides line up with TRBD1. Germline V CDR1 and CDR2: DFQATT, SNEGSKA (reference sequence). V was clipped by 4 bases and J by 6 bases; unmatched bases: 8. This CDR3 contains 13 residues.

This clonotype showed up just a few times. The chain links TRBV6-2 or TRBV6-3 to TRBJ1-1, with a possible D match to TRBD1 (5 bases). V was cut by 7 bases and J by 5 bases, with 14 bases left in between. The CDR3 totals 13 residues. The germline CDR1 and CDR2 sequences are MNHEY and SVGEGT. The CDR3 DNA follows: TGTGCCAGCAAAGTAGGACATCTGACTGAAGCTTTCTTT. Its protein product is CASKVGHLTEAFF.

This clonotype occurred a few times. The chain joins TRBV11-2 to TRBJ2-3; 15 bases agree with TRBD2. CDR3 length equals 18 residues. After removal of 2 bases from V and 8 bases from J, the junction contained 11 bases not matched to a gene. Germline V gene lookup returns CDR1 SGHAT and CDR2 FQNNGV. CDR3 region: CASSLSARTSGGAVTQYF. The DNA for the CDR3 is TGTGCCAGCAGCTTATCAGCGCGGACTAGCGGGGGGGCGGTTACGCAGTATTTT. The full variable domain, its missing parts supplied by reference TRBV11-2 and TRBJ2-3, is EAGVAQSPRYKIIEKRQSVAFWCNPISGHATLYWYQQILGQGPKLLIQFQNNGVVDDSQLPKDRFSAERLKGVDSTLKIQPAKLEDSAVYLCASSLSARTSGGAVTQYFGPGTRLTVL.

The rearrangement joins TRBV2 to TRBJ2-7; 8 bases match TRBD1. In germline, CDR1 is SNHLY, CDR2 FYNNEI. The J segment lost 2 bases and the V segment lost 5 bases, leaving 8 bases of the junction unmatched. This CDR3 contains 15 residues. The CDR3 sequence: CASSSRDRSTYEQYF. Written as DNA, the CDR3 is TGTGCCAGCAGTTCCCGGGACAGGTCCACCTACGAGCAGTACTTC.

This clonotype was seen many times. This sequence joins TRBV9 and TRBJ2-3; the D gene is possibly TRBD1 (5 bases). From germline, CDR1 is SGDLS and CDR2 YYNGEE. V lost 2 bases and J 3 bases, leaving 7 bases between the germline ends. This CDR3 has 13 residues. This CDR3 is CASSVGRTDTQYF. In nucleotides, the CDR3 is TGTGCCAGCAGCGTGGGGCGTACAGATACGCAGTATTTT.

This clonotype was counted only a few times. The chain combines TRBV20-1 with TRBJ2-3; 13 bases are a match to TRBD2. Germline lookup yields CDR1 DFQATT and CDR2 SNEGSKA (reference sequence). J lost 0 bases, V lost 4 bases, and 7 bases had no gene match. This CDR3 is 17 amino acids long. CDR3 sequence: CSANQLAGGMSTDTQYF. The CDR3 coding sequence is TGCAGTGCTAACCAACTAGCGGGGGGGATGAGCACAGATACGCAGTATTTT.

This clonotype turned up a few times. This chain joins TRBV10-3 and TRBJ2-7, with 14 bases lining up with TRBD2. With V trimmed by 0 bases and J by 2 bases, 0 bases remained unmatched. This CDR3 has 16 residues. The germline V gene has CDR1 ENHRY and CDR2 SYGVKD. The DNA of the CDR3 is TGTGCCATCAGTGAGTCGGGACTAGCGGGGGCCTACGAGCAGTACTTC. Protein product: CAISESGLAGAYEQYF.